One and the same sample provided the 20 T cell receptor beta chains below, sequenced in a study of chemoradiotherapy in HPV16-positive cancers. The repertoire was sequenced with immunoSEQ multiplex PCR; TCRdb's copy has only in-frame clones and lacks some. This sample has about 15,000 clones, with roughly 88% found just once. The sequences come from blood, collected from a patient who underwent chemoradiotherapy. The receptor source for this set is a human donor with HPV-associated anogenital cancer.

The chain links TRBV5-4 to TRBJ2-7, with 8 bases aligning to TRBD1. Germline V gene sequence: CDR1 SGHNT, CDR2 YYREEE (reference sequence). V trimming: 0 bases; J trimming: 4 bases; junction bases outside the gene matches: 3. The CDR3 is 14 amino acids. The CDR3 DNA reads as TGTGCCAGCAGCTTGGTCGGACAGGGTTACGAGCAGTACTTC. Protein product: CASSLVGQGYEQYF.

The V and J genes are TRBV6-4 and TRBJ2-3, with 8 bases fitting TRBD2. From germline, CDR1 is MRHNA and CDR2 SNTAGT. The CDR3 runs 14 residues. With 3 bases clipped from V and 6 bases from J, the junction kept 5 bases outside the gene matches. As DNA, the CDR3 is TGTGCCAGCAGTGAGCGGGGGGATGTGGATACGCAGTATTTT. This encodes CASSERGDVDTQYF.

The V call is TRBV7-8, the J call TRBJ2-5; D not resolved. The CDR3 length is 12 residues. The V end was cut by 4 bases, the J end by 3 bases, with 6 bases between. Germline V gives CDR1 SGHVS, CDR2 FQNEAQ. The CDR3 sequence: CASSWQKETQYF. For the CDR3, the DNA is TGTGCCAGCAGCTGGCAGAAAGAGACCCAGTACTTC.

V gene TRBV5-1 combines with J gene TRBJ2-2, with D possibly TRBD1 on 5 matching bases. V was clipped by 2 bases and J by 4 bases, with 9 bases between them. This CDR3 is built from 14 residues. Germline loops: CDR1 SGHRS, CDR2 YFSETQ. For the CDR3, the DNA is TGCGCCAGCAGCTTTCAGGGCAGCACCGGGGAGCTGTTTTTT. As protein: CASSFQGSTGELFF.

The gene calls are TRBV5-6 and TRBJ2-5; 15 bases match TRBD2. J gave up 5 bases and V 0 bases, and 8 bases lay outside the gene matches. Germline CDR1 reads SGHDT; CDR2 reads YYEEEE. The CDR3 contains 18 residues. The CDR3 spells CASSLVGLAGGRRETQYF. The CDR3 coding sequence is TGTGCCAGCAGCTTGGTGGGACTAGCGGGGGGCCGACGGGAGACCCAGTACTTC.

This clone was seen only once. CDR3 DNA: TGTGCCAGCAGTTACTTGGGGTCCCCCCCCGACGAGCAGTACTTC. Translating it yields CASSYLGSPPDEQYF. The chain couples TRBV6-6 to TRBJ2-7; D is unclear. V shed 1 base and J shed 5 bases, with 15 bases lying between them. CDR3 length: 15 residues. The germline gives CDR1 MNHNY, CDR2 SVGAGI (reference sequence).

The chain employs TRBV6-5 and TRBJ1-5, with 12 nucleotides matching TRBD1. The CDR3 contains 15 residues. V shed 7 bases and J 4 bases; nucleotides not matched to a gene: 5. CDR1 is MNHEY and CDR2 is SVGAGI in the germline V gene. CDR3 loop: CASKRDRGRNQPQHF. CDR3 DNA: TGTGCCAGCAAAAGGGACAGGGGGCGAAATCAGCCCCAGCATTTT.

The J gene is TRBJ2-6, the V gene TRBV4-1; TRBD1 might be the D (5 bases). Germline V gives CDR1 MGHRA, CDR2 YSYEKL. V lost 4 bases and J 3 bases, leaving 7 bases between the germline ends. This CDR3 region has 14 residues. The CDR3 loop reads CASSPTGGANVLTF. The CDR3 region has the DNA TGCGCCAGCAGCCCCACAGGTGGGGCCAACGTCCTGACTTTC.

The V and J genes are TRBV7-9 and TRBJ1-4; D remains unclear. The CDR3 extends over 15 amino acids. Germline-derived CDR1 and CDR2 are SEHNR and FQNEAQ (reference sequence). Trimming removed 1 base from V and 5 bases from J, with 11 bases in between. CDR3 coding DNA: TGTGCCAGCAGCTTAGGAGCCCAAATCAATGAAAAACTGTTTTTT. Translating it yields CASSLGAQINEKLFF.

The chain employs TRBV11-1 and TRBJ1-1, with 9 bases that match TRBD1. CDR1 and CDR2 (germline): SGHAT, FQDESV (reference sequence). The CDR3 sequence is 14 residues long. V dropped 4 bases and J dropped 10; count of bases not matched to a gene: 10. The CDR3 sequence is CASSSVPRDRVAFF. CDR3 DNA sequence: TGTGCCAGCAGCTCAGTACCCCGGGACAGGGTAGCTTTCTTT.

CDR3 DNA: TGTGCCAGTAGTACCCCGAGGACAGGGGTGGGCTACACCTTC. Translating it yields CASSTPRTGVGYTF. V and J are TRBV19 and TRBJ1-2; 9 nucleotides align to TRBD1. The CDR3 loop spans 14 amino acids. Unmatched junction bases numbered 8, after V lost 4 bases and J lost 8 bases. Germline CDR1 LNHDA, CDR2 SQIVND (reference sequence).

V usage is TRBV29-1 and J usage is TRBJ1-2; D is undetermined. Trimming took 7 bases from V and 4 from J, leaving 10 bases between them. This CDR3 comprises 11 residues. The germline CDR1 and CDR2 sequences are SQVTM and ANQGSEA. The CDR3 DNA reads as TGCAGCGAGGGCGGTTCCTATGGCTACACCTTC. As protein: CSEGGSYGYTF.

The V and J genes are TRBV7-2 and TRBJ2-5; D is unclear. CDR1 and CDR2 from the germline V gene are SGHTA and FQGNSA. The CDR3 covers 12 residues. V was clipped by 0 bases and J by 4 bases, with 3 bases between them. CDR3 nucleotides: TGTGCCAGCAGCTTAGCGCCAGAGACCCAGTACTTC. Its protein product is CASSLAPETQYF. Based on the CDR3 plus reference TRBV7-2 and TRBJ2-5, the full variable domain is GAGVSQSPSNKVTEKGKDVELRCDPISGHTALYWYRQSLGQGLEFLIYFQGNSAPDKSGLPSDRFSAERTGGSVSTLTIQRTQQEDSAVYLCASSLAPETQYFGPGTRLLVL.

The chain combines TRBV5-5 with TRBJ2-5, with D possibly called TRBD1 or TRBD2 (5 bases each). With 4 bases removed from V and 1 base from J, the gap between germline ends came to 11 bases. Germline CDR1 SGHKS, CDR2 YYEKEE (reference sequence). This CDR3 contains 14 residues. CDR3 sequence reads: CASSGTTLQETQYF. The CDR3 coding sequence is TGTGCCAGCAGCGGGACGACTCTCCAAGAGACCCAGTACTTC.

This chain joins TRBV14 and TRBJ2-3; 8 nucleotides match TRBD2. Germline loops: CDR1 SGHDN, CDR2 FVKESK. Unmatched junction bases numbered 7, after V lost 2 bases and J lost 6 bases. This CDR3 has 15 amino acids. This chain's CDR3 is CASSQSAAGEDTQYF. The CDR3 nucleotides are TGTGCCAGCAGCCAAAGCGCAGCGGGGGAGGATACGCAGTATTTT.

The V and J genes are TRBV7-9 and TRBJ2-1; tentative D call: TRBD2 (6 bases). The CDR3 is 13 residues long. Germline V gene sequence: CDR1 SEHNR, CDR2 FQNEAQ (reference sequence). Trimming pared 5 bases from V and 2 bases from J, leaving 7 bases between. The DNA of the CDR3 is TGTGCCAGCAGCACGGGGGCCTACAATGAGCAGTTCTTC. It codes for CASSTGAYNEQFF. Using reference TRBV7-9 and TRBJ2-1 for the parts outside the CDR3, the full variable domain is DTGVSQNPRHKITKRGQNVTFRCDPISEHNRLYWYRQTLGQGPEFLTYFQNEAQLEKSRLLSDRFSAERPKGSFSTLEIQRTEQGDSAMYLCASSTGAYNEQFFGPGTRLTVL.

The V gene is TRBV13, the J gene TRBJ2-4; D perhaps matches TRBD1 (6 bases). The CDR3 contains 16 residues. The V gene lost 3 bases and the J gene lost 0 bases, with 12 bases spanning the gap. The germline V gene encodes CDR1 PRHDT and CDR2 FYEKMQ (reference sequence). CDR3 sequence (DNA): TGTGCCAGCAGCTTTTCCGGGACACTAGCCAAAAACATTCAGTACTTC. Amino acid sequence: CASSFSGTLAKNIQYF. Full variable domain (missing parts from reference TRBV13 and TRBJ2-4): AAGVIQSPRHLIKEKRETATLKCYPIPRHDTVYWYQQGPGQDPQFLISFYEKMQSDKGSIPDRFSAQQFSDYHSELNMSSLELGDSALYFCASSFSGTLAKNIQYFGAGTRLSVL.

The CDR3 DNA follows: TGTGCCAGCAGTTTATCCGGGCTCACTGAAGCTTTCTTT. Translating gives CASSLSGLTEAFF. The chain is built from TRBV27 and TRBJ1-1; D unclear. The CDR3 consists of 13 residues. The germline V gene has CDR1 MNHEY and CDR2 SMNVEV (reference sequence). Between the trimmed V and J ends, which lost 0 bases and 4 bases, there was a span of 6 bases.

This chain joins TRBV18 and TRBJ1-2; 11 bases agree with TRBD1. CDR1 KGHSH and CDR2 LQKENI come from the germline V gene. CDR3 length equals 13 residues. V lost 3 bases, J lost 7 bases, and 1 base stayed unmatched. CDR3 residues: CASSPDRGLGYTF. CDR3 nucleotides: TGTGCCAGCTCACCGGACAGGGGGCTTGGCTACACCTTC.

The CDR3 nucleotides are TGTGCCAGCAGCGTAGTGGACCGGCAAGAGACCCAGTACTTC. The encoded protein is CASSVVDRQETQYF. The chain recombines TRBV9 with TRBJ2-5; D not certain. Deletions cut 0 bases from V and 2 bases from J, with 8 bases between. The germline CDR1 and CDR2 sequences are SGDLS and YYNGEE. The CDR3 extends over 14 amino acids.